Shown below are 24 T cell receptor beta chains from a single sample sequenced in a study of T-cell memory formation after mild COVID-19. TCRdb re-derived calls from the 5' RACE reads in MiXCR, one entry per CDR3 protein. The sample has 300,000 to 350,000 distinct CDR3 sequences; 13% are singletons. The sequencing input was PBMCs or a T cell subset sorted from them (not recorded which). Receptors were obtained from a man between 18 and 29 years old who had mild COVID-19 (a few samples of this study predate the infection). Cell type and time point are not known.

The rearrangement links TRBV4-2 to TRBJ1-2; D is unresolved. V gave up 1 base and J gave up 7 bases, with 7 bases separating them. Germline lookup yields CDR1 LGHNA and CDR2 YNFKEQ. This CDR3 comprises 12 residues. CDR3 sequence: CASSQGLRGYTF. In nucleotides, the CDR3 is TGTGCCAGCAGCCAAGGACTTCGTGGCTACACCTTC.

This sequence joins TRBV15 and TRBJ1-2; 8 bases map to TRBD1. Germline V lookup: CDR1 LNHNV, CDR2 YYDKDF (reference sequence). The J segment lost 8 bases and the V segment lost 5 bases, leaving 10 bases of the junction unmatched. The CDR3 spans 14 residues. The CDR3 loop is CATSGLDRVKGYTF. CDR3 DNA: TGTGCCACCAGCGGACTGGACAGGGTAAAAGGCTACACCTTC. Together with reference TRBV15 and TRBJ1-2, the CDR3 gives the full variable domain: DAMVIQNPRYQVTQFGKPVTLSCSQTLNHNVMYWYQQKSSQAPKLLFHYYDKDFNNEADTPDNFQSRRPNTSFCFLDIRSPGLGDTAMYLCATSGLDRVKGYTFGSGTRLTVV.

This clonotype came up a few times. CDR3 in DNA: TGTGCCAGCATTCTAGCGGGAACGGCAGAGACCCAGTACTTC. Its protein is CASILAGTAETQYF. This chain joins TRBV12-3 or TRBV12-4 and TRBJ2-5, with TRBD2 matching 9 bases. The CDR3 runs to 14 residues. V lost 7 bases to trimming and J lost 4 bases; unmatched junction nucleotides: 7.

V usage is TRBV5-6 and J usage is TRBJ1-2, with D maybe TRBD1 (6 bases). The CDR3 runs 14 residues. Trimming removed 2 bases from V and 3 bases from J, with 11 bases in between. Germline V CDR1 and CDR2: SGHDT, YYEEEE. CDR3 nucleotides: TGTGCCAGCAGCTTCGCGGGGGCTGACTATGGCTACACCTTC. This codes for CASSFAGADYGYTF.

The J gene is TRBJ1-3, the V gene TRBV7-9; D gene uncertain. The V and J ends lost 5 bases and 3 bases respectively, with 11 bases between them. Germline values: CDR1 SEHNR, CDR2 FQNEAQ (reference sequence). The CDR3 totals 14 residues. The CDR3 spells CASSLPGNGNTIYF. CDR3 in DNA: TGTGCCAGCAGCCTTCCGGGTAATGGAAACACCATATATTTT.

This clonotype was observed a few times. The rearrangement joins TRBV29-1 to TRBJ1-2; no firm D call. This CDR3 spans 11 amino acids. In germline, CDR1 is SQVTM, CDR2 ANQGSEA. The ends were cut back, 4 bases at V and 2 bases at J, with 5 bases in the middle. The CDR3: CSVAGNYGYTF. For the CDR3, the DNA is TGCAGCGTTGCGGGGAACTATGGCTACACCTTC.

This clonotype has at least ten counts. The chain combines TRBV5-1 with TRBJ2-7, with a weak D call TRBD1 (5 bases). V dropped 0 bases and J dropped 3 bases, with 10 bases sitting between them. The CDR3 length is 14 residues. From germline, CDR1 is SGHRS and CDR2 YFSETQ. CDR3 in amino acids: CASSLAVGDYEQYV. DNA of the CDR3: TGCGCCAGCAGCTTGGCCGTAGGGGACTACGAGCAGTACGTC.

In its sample, this clonotype was seen a few times. V usage is TRBV5-1 and J usage is TRBJ1-4; the D gene is possibly TRBD1 (6 bases). Trimming pared 0 bases from V and 2 bases from J, leaving 11 bases between. Germline CDR1 reads SGHRS; CDR2 reads YFSETQ. CDR3 length equals 16 residues. CDR3 nucleotides: TGCGCCAGCAGCTTGGGGCGGGGGCGCACTAATGAAAAACTGTTTTTT. Protein product: CASSLGRGRTNEKLFF.

The rearrangement uses TRBV4-3 and TRBJ1-2; D gene ambiguous. The V end was cut by 1 base, the J end by 4 bases, with 10 bases between. CDR3 size: 14 residues. CDR1 is LGHNA, CDR2 YSLEER, per germline. The CDR3 loop is CASSQVAGGYGYTF. As DNA, the CDR3 is TGCGCCAGCAGCCAAGTGGCAGGCGGCTATGGCTACACCTTC.

J is TRBJ2-1 and V is TRBV10-3; 8 bases are a match to TRBD1. V lost 10 bases to trimming and J lost 7 bases; unmatched junction nucleotides: 9. CDR1 is ENHRY, CDR2 SYGVKD, per germline. The CDR3 sequence is 13 residues long. The CDR3 reads CATGQGLGNEQFF. DNA of the CDR3: TGTGCCACCGGACAGGGCCTCGGGAATGAGCAGTTCTTC.

The V gene is TRBV14, the J gene TRBJ1-1, with a tentative D call TRBD1 (5 bases). With 5 bases removed from V and 0 bases from J, the gap between germline ends came to 19 bases. From germline, CDR1 is SGHDN and CDR2 FVKESK. The CDR3 totals 17 residues. In DNA form, the CDR3 reads TGTGCCAGCAGCGCTCCCGGGACGGCATACATGAACACTGAAGCTTTCTTT. Protein: CASSAPGTAYMNTEAFF.

The V and J genes are TRBV10-3 and TRBJ1-4; 9 bases fit TRBD1. This CDR3 contains 14 residues. Germline trimming cut 6 bases from V and 8 bases from J; bases unmatched to any gene: 7. CDR1 and CDR2 (germline): ENHRY, SYGVKD. The chain's CDR3 is CAIRSDRGGEKLFF. DNA for the CDR3: TGTGCCATCAGATCGGACAGGGGAGGGGAAAAACTGTTTTTT.

This clonotype has ten or more counts. The J gene is TRBJ2-2, the V gene TRBV7-6, with TRBD1 identical over 7 bases. V shed 5 bases and J 5 bases; nucleotides not matched to a gene: 5. Germline loops: CDR1 SGHVS, CDR2 FNYEAQ. CDR3 length equals 14 residues. As DNA, the CDR3 is TGTGCCAGCAGCGTTCGACAGGGAACCGGGGAGCTGTTTTTT. Translated, it gives CASSVRQGTGELFF.

This clonotype has a handful of counts. This rearrangement joins TRBV6-5 to TRBJ2-7; 9 bases align to TRBD1. Germline CDR1 MNHEY, CDR2 SVGAGI. Trimming took 6 bases from V and 4 from J; bases not matched to a gene: 7. This CDR3 has 14 residues. CDR3 DNA sequence: TGTGCCAGCAGCCCGAGGGACAGGGTATACGAGCAGTACTTC. Translation: CASSPRDRVYEQYF.

This clonotype was seen at least ten times. V and J are TRBV9 and TRBJ2-3, with 11 bases that match TRBD2. CDR1 is SGDLS and CDR2 is YYNGEE in the germline V gene. The length of the CDR3 is 15 residues. With 4 bases clipped from V and 3 bases from J, the junction kept 4 bases outside the gene matches. The CDR3 is CASSSTSGVTDTQYF. The CDR3 DNA is TGTGCCAGCAGCTCGACTAGCGGGGTTACAGATACGCAGTATTTT.

This clonotype was seen more than once but under ten times. The chain recombines TRBV10-3 with TRBJ2-5, with a weak D call TRBD1 (6 bases). The V end was cut by 10 bases, the J end by 5 bases, with 20 bases between. This CDR3 comprises 14 residues. Germline CDR1 and CDR2: ENHRY and SYGVKD. The DNA for the CDR3 is TGTGCCACCTCTACCGAAGCAGGGGTGGAGACCCAGTACTTC. As protein: CATSTEAGVETQYF.

This clonotype occurred a few times. V gene TRBV7-2 combines with J gene TRBJ2-5; 13 bases are shared with TRBD2. This CDR3 is 16 amino acids long. Losses at the gene ends were 2 bases for V and 4 bases for J; bases not matched to a gene: 4. Germline V CDR1 and CDR2: SGHTA, FQGNSA. CDR3 sequence: CASSLPLAGGLETQYF. CDR3 coding DNA: TGTGCCAGCAGCTTACCACTAGCGGGGGGGCTAGAGACCCAGTACTTC.

This clonotype showed up just a few times. The chain links TRBV5-1 to TRBJ1-5; no clear D. V lost 4 bases and J lost 7, with 15 bases in between. Germline CDR1 SGHRS, CDR2 YFSETQ. This CDR3 contains 14 residues. The CDR3 sequence: CASSPAPEQQPQHF. The CDR3 DNA reads TGCGCCAGCAGCCCGGCGCCCGAACAACAGCCCCAGCATTTT.

The gene calls are TRBV6-5 and TRBJ2-3; D is unclear. Trimming cost V 4 bases and J 4 bases, with 15 bases left between them. This CDR3 region has 15 residues. The germline gives CDR1 MNHEY, CDR2 SVGAGI. The CDR3 region is CASSSDGTRADTQYF. In DNA form, the CDR3 reads TGTGCCAGCAGTTCCGACGGAACTCGGGCAGATACGCAGTATTTT.

The chain employs TRBV20-1 and TRBJ2-7; unclear D gene. The CDR3 is made up of 13 amino acids. Germline lookup yields CDR1 DFQATT and CDR2 SNEGSKA (reference sequence). V shed 1 base and J shed 1 base, with 8 bases lying between them. The CDR3 region is CSARVAVSYEQYF. The CDR3 bases are TGCAGTGCTAGAGTCGCGGTTTCCTACGAGCAGTACTTC.

The CDR3 here is CATRGRAEETQYF. For the CDR3, the DNA is TGTGCCACCAGAGGACGGGCAGAAGAGACCCAGTACTTC. This chain uses TRBV24-1 with TRBJ2-5; D not resolved. Germline CDR1 reads KGHDR; CDR2 reads SFDVKD. V was pared by 7 bases and J by 3 bases, with 11 bases between. This CDR3 has 13 residues.

This chain joins TRBV10-1 and TRBJ2-7, with D perhaps TRBD2 (6 bases). Trimming shortened V by 3 bases and J by 12 bases, and 15 bases separated the two germline ends. Germline loops: CDR1 WNHNN, CDR2 SYGVQD (reference sequence). The CDR3 spans 12 residues. CDR3 sequence reads: CASSDSRGLPYF. CDR3 nucleotide sequence: TGCGCCAGCAGTGATTCGAGGGGACTCCCGTACTTC.

This clonotype was seen more than once but under ten times. This chain uses TRBV4-1 with TRBJ2-6; tentative D call: TRBD1 (6 bases). The CDR3 consists of 21 residues. V shed 3 bases and J shed 0 bases, with 24 bases lying between them. Germline values: CDR1 MGHRA, CDR2 YSYEKL. The CDR3 loop is CASSQRVGTLGRSSGANVLTF. The CDR3 DNA follows: TGCGCCAGCAGCCAGAGGGTTGGGACACTCGGAAGATCCTCTGGGGCCAACGTCCTGACTTTC.

The rearrangement links TRBV15 to TRBJ2-3; D perhaps matches TRBD2 (6 bases). Trimming took off 0 bases at V and 3 bases at J, with 13 bases between the two ends. CDR3 length: 16 amino acids. Germline CDR1 is LNHNV and CDR2 is YYDKDF (reference sequence). CDR3 nucleotide sequence: TGTGCCACCAGCAGAGATGGTGCGGGGAATACAGATACGCAGTATTTT. It encodes CATSRDGAGNTDTQYF.